What follows are 8 T cell receptor beta chains derived from one specimen sequenced in a study of cytomegalovirus exposure and HLA in healthy donors (dated by TCRdb to the late 2010s). Library construction relied on the immunoSEQ multiplex PCR assay. For the multiplex PCR, a mixture combining 60 forward primers for TCR Vbeta segments and 13 reverse primers for TCR Jbeta segments was used. TCRdb holds this immuneACCESS table with in-frame rearrangements only. Some clones are missing; in checked studies, unresolved V genes explain under half, and the rest has no known cause. The sample records 300,000 or so clones, almost 85% of which are singletons. The ten biggest clones cover approximately 2% of the sample. Material for sequencing was PBMCs. These receptors originate from a woman aged 40 to 50 in good health and CMV-seropositive.

Comment on this clone: Germline is not matched at one junction end, which may reflect a read error. The sample carries other DNA sequences with the same CDR3. The rearrangement joins TRBV30 to TRBJ1-2, with a possible D match to TRBD1 (6 bases). This CDR3 is built from 13 residues. The germline CDR1 and CDR2 sequences are GTSNPN and SVGIG (reference sequence). The CDR3 DNA reads TGCGCCTGGAGTTCTAGGCAGGGGAGAAGCTACACCTTC. This encodes CAWSSRQGRSYTF. Supplemented by reference TRBV30 and TRBJ1-2, the full variable domain reads SQTIHQWPATLVQPVGSPLSLECTVEGTSNPNLYWYRQAAGRGLQLLFYSVGIGQISSEVPQNLSASRPQDRQFILSSKKLLLSDSGFYLCAWSSRQGRSYTFGSGTRLTVV.

The V gene is TRBV28, the J gene TRBJ2-5, with a tentative D call TRBD1 (6 bases). The germline gives CDR1 MDHEN, CDR2 SYDVKM. This CDR3 is built from 14 residues. The V gene lost 3 bases and the J gene lost 1 base, with 9 bases spanning the gap. The DNA of the CDR3 is TGTGCCAGCAGTTTTTACAGGGCCCAAGAGACCCAGTACTTC. Residues: CASSFYRAQETQYF. The whole variable domain, filled in from reference TRBV28 and TRBJ2-5, reads DVKVTQSSRYLVKRTGEKVFLECVQDMDHENMFWYRQDPGLGLRLIYFSYDVKMKEKGDIPEGYSVSREKKERFSLILESASTNQTSMYLCASSFYRAQETQYFGPGTRLLVL.

This chain joins TRBV11-3 and TRBJ2-3, with 11 bases matching TRBD1. J was trimmed by 2 bases and V by 5 bases; bases with no gene match: 6. The CDR3 is 16 residues long. Germline V gives CDR1 SGHNT, CDR2 YENEEA. For the CDR3, the DNA is TGTGCCAGCAGCCGCGGACAGGGGGCTCCCACAGATACGCAGTATTTT. Encoded protein: CASSRGQGAPTDTQYF.

V usage is TRBV12-2 and J usage is TRBJ1-2; whether TRBD1, the table's D call, matches the DNA was not checked. TRBV12-2 is a listed pseudogene. The CDR3 sequence is 14 residues long. DNA of the CDR3: TGTGCAAGTCGTCGCGACAGGGTTTCGCGGGGCTACACCTTC. Residues: CASRRDRVSRGYTF.

The V and J genes are TRBV7-6 and TRBJ2-1, with 8 bases matching TRBD2. Trimming at V came to 1 base and at J to 3 bases, leaving 5 bases not matched to a gene. CDR1 and CDR2 (germline): SGHVS, FNYEAQ. The CDR3 consists of 16 residues. In DNA, the CDR3 is TGTGCCAGCAGCTTAGATCGGGCGGGAGGCTACAATGAGCAGTTCTTC. This translates into CASSLDRAGGYNEQFF.

This chain connects TRBV6-1 to TRBJ2-7; 9 bases match TRBD2. V dropped 4 bases and J dropped 0; count of bases not matched to a gene: 7. Germline assignment: CDR1 MNHNS and CDR2 SASEGT. The length of the CDR3 is 16 residues. The CDR3 loop is CASSGWTSALSYEQYF. CDR3 DNA: TGTGCCAGCAGTGGCTGGACTAGCGCTCTCTCCTACGAGCAGTACTTC.

This chain links TRBV20-1 with TRBJ1-2; D might be TRBD1 (6 bases). From germline, CDR1 is DFQATT and CDR2 SNEGSKA (reference sequence). Trimming took 2 bases from V and 8 from J, leaving 9 bases between them. This CDR3 comprises 11 residues. The CDR3: CSARSGDGYTF. CDR3 coding DNA: TGCAGTGCTAGATCAGGGGACGGCTACACCTTC.

This clone was observed a handful of times. The CDR3 spells CASSFYRDSGANVLTF. The DNA of the CDR3 is TGTGCCAGCAGCTTTTACAGGGACTCTGGGGCCAACGTCCTGACTTTC. The chain couples TRBV5-6 to TRBJ2-6; possibly TRBD1 for D (6 bases). With 2 bases removed from V and 0 bases from J, the gap between germline ends came to 9 bases. Per germline, CDR1 SGHDT and CDR2 YYEEEE. The CDR3 length is 16 residues.